Shown below are 9 T cell receptor beta chains from a single sample sequenced in a study of T-cell reconstitution after alpha-beta-depleted transplantation in children. Unique molecular identifiers were incorporated when the TCRbeta library was constructed. TCRdb processed the PCR reads anew with MiXCR; each CDR3 protein has one entry. The table has about 540,000 distinct CDR3 sequences, around 16% seen once. This specimen consisted of PBMCs from the stem cell graft donor, obtained from the stem cell graft. These receptors all stem from a human donor who donated a stem cell graft to a child with acute lymphoblastic leukemia.

The chain is built from TRBV30 and TRBJ2-7; D possibly corresponds to TRBD1 (5 bases). CDR3 length equals 12 residues. Germline-derived CDR1 and CDR2 are GTSNPN and SVGIG (reference sequence). V was cut by 2 bases and J by 9 bases, with 14 bases left in between. This CDR3 reads CAWSPARVGQYF. The CDR3 DNA follows: TGTGCCTGGAGTCCCGCCAGGGTAGGGCAGTACTTC. The variable domain in full, completed from reference TRBV30 and TRBJ2-7, reads SQTIHQWPATLVQPVGSPLSLECTVEGTSNPNLYWYRQAAGRGLQLLFYSVGIGQISSEVPQNLSASRPQDRQFILSSKKLLLSDSGFYLCAWSPARVGQYFGPGTRLTVT.

The gene calls are TRBV5-1 and TRBJ1-1; TRBD1 matches 8 bases. Germline V gene data show CDR1 as SGHRS and CDR2 as YFSETQ. CDR3 length: 13 residues. Unmatched junction bases numbered 3, after V lost 8 bases and J lost 0 bases. CDR3 protein: CASHRGVNTEAFF. CDR3 sequence (DNA): TGCGCCAGTCACAGGGGGGTGAACACTGAAGCTTTCTTT.

V gene TRBV30 combines with J gene TRBJ2-1; TRBD2 might be the D (5 bases). Trimming took 5 bases from V and 2 from J, leaving 10 bases between them. The CDR3 is 13 residues long. Looked up from germline, CDR1 is GTSNPN and CDR2 is SVGIG (reference sequence). CDR3 bases: TGTGCCTGGGACGACTACCCCTACAATGAGCAGTTCTTC. It encodes CAWDDYPYNEQFF.

This clonotype was recorded a few times. The rearrangement uses TRBV5-1 and TRBJ2-7; TRBD2 aligns across 9 bases. Germline V gene data show CDR1 as SGHRS and CDR2 as YFSETQ. Trimming at V came to 2 bases and at J to 0 bases, leaving 3 bases not matched to a gene. The CDR3 contains 15 residues. Here the CDR3 reads CASSFLAGSSYEQYF. The CDR3 DNA reads as TGCGCCAGCAGCTTTCTAGCGGGAAGCTCCTACGAGCAGTACTTC.

This clonotype was observed a handful of times. The V gene is TRBV7-9, the J gene TRBJ1-1; no reliable D call. Per the germline V gene, CDR1 is SEHNR and CDR2 is FQNEAQ (reference sequence). The CDR3 runs to 16 residues. Trimming took off 0 bases at V and 2 bases at J, with 13 bases between the two ends. The CDR3 here is CASSLAPQVVNTEAFF. CDR3 coding DNA: TGTGCCAGCAGCTTAGCTCCCCAGGTCGTTAACACTGAAGCTTTCTTT. The full variable domain, completed using reference TRBV7-9 and TRBJ1-1, is DTGVSQNPRHKITKRGQNVTFRCDPISEHNRLYWYRQTLGQGPEFLTYFQNEAQLEKSRLLSDRFSAERPKGSFSTLEIQRTEQGDSAMYLCASSLAPQVVNTEAFFGQGTRLTVV.

The chain employs TRBV3-1 and TRBJ1-1; D call uncertain. Germline CDR1 and CDR2: LGHDT and YNNKEL (reference sequence). V was shortened by 3 bases and J by 4 bases, with 3 bases between the two germline ends. This CDR3 is built from 11 residues. DNA of the CDR3: TGTGCCAGCAGCCACATCACTGAAGCTTTCTTT. It encodes CASSHITEAFF.

The J gene is TRBJ1-5, the V gene TRBV4-1, with D possibly TRBD1 on 5 matching bases. This CDR3 is 16 amino acids long. Germline V gene lookup returns CDR1 MGHRA and CDR2 YSYEKL. The V gene lost 1 base and the J gene lost 7 bases, with 17 bases spanning the gap. The CDR3 region has the DNA TGCGCCAGCAGCCAAGCGGGTTGGGGCAGGGACCAGCCCCAGCATTTT. This translates into CASSQAGWGRDQPQHF.

The table lists this clonotype with a few counts. The chain joins TRBV2 to TRBJ1-4; 8 bases fit TRBD1. This CDR3 comprises 14 residues. V lost 6 bases to trimming and J lost 8 bases; unmatched junction nucleotides: 8. The germline gives CDR1 SNHLY, CDR2 FYNNEI. The CDR3 coding sequence is TGTGCCAGCAGACAGACAGGGGTAGCGGAAAAACTGTTTTTT. Its protein product is CASRQTGVAEKLFF.

The sample holds a few counts of this clonotype. The J gene is TRBJ1-4, the V gene TRBV30; D is ambiguous. The CDR3 is 11 residues long. Trimming stripped 3 bases from V and 10 bases from J, with 9 bases between. Germline loops: CDR1 GTSNPN, CDR2 SVGIG (reference sequence). CDR3 bases: TGTGCCTGGAGGGAGGGAAGAAAACTGTTTTTT. Translation: CAWREGRKLFF.